This is a list of T cell receptor beta chains from one sample in a study of vaccination and CD4 T cells after COVID-19. No antigen is known for these receptors. TCRdb processed the PCR reads anew with MiXCR; each CDR3 protein has one entry. The sample has some 17,000 distinct CDR3 sequences; 38% are singletons. Material: CD4+ T cells from blood, cultured in vitro. Receptor source: a human donor who had recovered from COVID-19. Each CDR3 is given with its conserved first and last residue. The D gene is left open where the match is weak. Part of the rows lack a size; the others show once, few, many or a class for expanded clones.

v_gene	len	j_gene	d_gene	abundance	CDR3aa	CDR3nt
TRBV20-1	14	TRBJ2-7	NA	NA	CSARDLQSATEQYF	TGCAGTGCTAGAGATCTTCAATCTGCTACCGAGCAGTACTTC
TRBV4-1	17	TRBJ1-6	NA	NA	CASSQDIRREGVSPLHF	TGCGCCAGCAGCCAAGATATTAGGCGGGAGGGGGTTTCACCCCTCCACTTT
TRBV25-1	12	TRBJ2-1	NA	NA	CASSEFYNEQFF	TGTGCCAGCAGTGAATTTTACAATGAGCAGTTCTTC
TRBV28	14	TRBJ2-3	NA	NA	CASSLPGATDTQYF	TGTGCCAGCAGTTTACCAGGGGCCACAGATACGCAGTATTTT
TRBV7-2	16	TRBJ2-1	NA	NA	CASSSRAGSSYNEQFF	TGTGCCAGCAGCTCAAGAGCGGGTAGCTCCTACAATGAGCAGTTCTTC
TRBV7-2	13	TRBJ1-2	NA	few	CASSLESDYGYTF	TGTGCCAGCAGCTTAGAGTCGGACTATGGCTACACCTTC
TRBV20-1	14	TRBJ2-3	NA	few	CSADGDPSTDTQYF	TGCAGTGCTGACGGGGACCCTAGCACAGATACGCAGTATTTT
TRBV30	14	TRBJ2-2	NA	few	CAWRRRTNTGELFF	TGTGCCTGGAGGCGACGGACCAACACCGGGGAGCTGTTTTTT
TRBV15	16	TRBJ2-7	NA	few	CATSRHRDGSSYEQYF	TGTGCCACCAGCAGACACCGGGACGGAAGCTCCTACGAGCAGTACTTC
TRBV6-2/TRBV6-3	15	TRBJ2-7	TRBD2	NA	CASTRGASGTYEQYF	TGTGCCAGCACCCGAGGGGCTAGCGGGACCTACGAGCAGTACTTC
TRBV20-1	17	TRBJ1-6	NA	few	CSARAGALSSYNSPLHF	TGCAGTGCTAGGGCAGGGGCGCTTAGCTCCTATAATTCACCCCTCCACTTT
TRBV20-1	19	TRBJ2-7	NA	few	CSASDWGAFRRGETYEQYF	TGCAGTGCTAGTGATTGGGGAGCTTTTCGCAGGGGGGAAACCTACGAGCAGTACTTC
TRBV30	13	TRBJ2-5	NA	hyperexpanded	CAWNLAYQETQYF	TGTGCCTGGAACTTGGCGTACCAAGAGACCCAGTACTTC
TRBV6-1	12	TRBJ2-1	NA	once	CASSPRVDEQFF	TGTGCCAGCAGTCCACGGGTGGATGAGCAGTTCTTC
TRBV20-1	15	TRBJ1-6	TRBD1	few	CSAKVLGQGNSPLHF	TGCAGTGCTAAGGTCTTGGGACAGGGCAATTCACCCCTCCACTTT
TRBV6-1	12	TRBJ1-4	NA	NA	CASNTGNEKLFF	TGTGCCAGCAACACGGGGAATGAAAAACTGTTTTTT
TRBV2	14	TRBJ1-6	NA	few	CASRVKMGNSPLHF	TGTGCCAGCAGGGTTAAAATGGGGAATTCACCCCTCCACTTT
TRBV2	10	TRBJ2-3	NA	few	CASGSYTQYF	TGTGCCAGCGGATCCTATACGCAGTATTTT
TRBV27	18	TRBJ2-3	TRBD2	NA	CASSPLRTSGTHTDTQYF	TGTGCCAGCAGTCCCCTAAGGACTAGCGGGACCCACACAGATACGCAGTATTTT
TRBV28	14	TRBJ1-2	NA	few	CASGLPGPNYGYTF	TGTGCCAGCGGGTTACCGGGACCCAACTATGGCTACACCTTC
TRBV24-1	15	TRBJ2-3	NA	few	CATSDTGRGTDTQYF	TGTGCCACCAGTGATACAGGGCGGGGCACAGATACGCAGTATTTT
TRBV21-1	16	TRBJ1-2	NA	few	CASSKAYSRTDSGYTF	TGTGCCAGCAGCAAAGCATACTCAAGGACAGATTCGGGCTACACCTTC
TRBV5-5	16	TRBJ2-5	TRBD2	NA	CASSPHPTSGGETQYF	TGTGCCAGCAGCCCCCACCCTACTAGCGGGGGTGAGACCCAGTACTTC
TRBV20-1	17	TRBJ2-3	TRBD2	NA	CSAREGRGVLGTDTQYF	TGCAGTGCTAGAGAGGGGCGGGGGGTTTTGGGCACAGATACGCAGTATTTT
TRBV2	13	TRBJ2-5	NA	medium-sized	CASSGDSQETQYF	TGTGCCAGCAGTGGGGACTCCCAAGAGACCCAGTACTTC
TRBV20-1	12	TRBJ2-7	NA	NA	CSARPGSGEQYF	TGCAGTGCTAGGCCCGGGTCGGGGGAGCAGTACTTC
TRBV7-2	13	TRBJ2-7	NA	few	CASRLAGSYEQYF	TGTGCCAGCAGGTTGGCGGGATCCTACGAGCAGTACTTC
TRBV10-1	13	TRBJ2-7	TRBD2	few	CASSLAGSYEQYF	TGCGCCAGCAGTTTAGCGGGAAGCTACGAGCAGTACTTC
TRBV2	13	TRBJ2-2	NA	NA	CASSSQVRRELFF	TGTGCCAGCAGTTCACAGGTGAGGCGGGAGCTGTTTTTT
TRBV12-3/TRBV12-4	13	TRBJ1-6	NA	NA	CASSLYLGSPLHF	TGTGCCAGCTCGCTATACCTTGGTTCACCCCTCCACTTT
TRBV20-1	12	TRBJ1-5	NA	medium-sized	CSAREFHQPQHF	TGCAGTGCTAGAGAATTTCATCAGCCCCAGCATTTT
TRBV9	12	TRBJ1-1	NA	NA	CASSRANTEAFF	TGTGCCAGCAGCAGGGCGAACACTGAAGCTTTCTTT
TRBV4-2	16	TRBJ1-4	TRBD1	NA	CASSQDGTGSNEKLFF	TGTGCCAGCAGCCAGGACGGGACAGGGAGTAATGAAAAACTGTTTTTT
TRBV12-3/TRBV12-4	17	TRBJ2-3	TRBD2	NA	CASRPTLVRGSTDTQYF	TGTGCCAGCAGACCTACCCTCGTGCGGGGGAGCACAGATACGCAGTATTTT
TRBV7-2	15	TRBJ2-1	TRBD2	NA	CASSLGPAGRAEQFF	TGTGCCAGCAGCTTAGGTCCAGCGGGAAGGGCTGAGCAGTTCTTC
TRBV7-7	12	TRBJ2-7	NA	NA	CASSLGGGEQYF	TGTGCCAGCAGCTTAGGGGGCGGGGAGCAGTACTTC
TRBV20-1	17	TRBJ2-4	TRBD1	NA	CSARDVTGSGSKNIQYF	TGCAGTGCTAGAGATGTGACAGGGTCGGGGTCCAAAAACATTCAGTACTTC
TRBV28	16	TRBJ1-2	NA	few	CASIPFIGRAGEGYTF	TGTGCCAGCATCCCATTCATCGGACGGGCCGGGGAAGGCTACACCTTC
TRBV20-1	12	TRBJ2-5	NA	few	CSARQGRETQYF	TGCAGTGCTAGACAGGGTCGGGAGACCCAGTACTTC
TRBV20-1	15	TRBJ1-5	NA	NA	CSASTGYLGGQPQHF	TGCAGTGCTAGCACAGGGTATTTGGGTGGTCAGCCCCAGCATTTT
TRBV27	15	TRBJ2-3	TRBD2	NA	CASSSIAGSTDTQYF	TGTGCCAGCAGTTCAATAGCGGGGAGCACAGATACGCAGTATTTT
TRBV20-1	12	TRBJ2-1	NA	NA	CSAPENYNEQFF	TGCAGTGCCCCTGAGAACTACAATGAGCAGTTCTTC
TRBV2	13	TRBJ2-5	NA	NA	CASSLDYAETQYF	TGTGCCAGCAGCCTCGACTACGCGGAGACCCAGTACTTC
TRBV20-1	13	TRBJ1-2	NA	NA	CSARAVGPYGYTF	TGCAGTGCTAGGGCTGTGGGTCCTTATGGCTACACCTTC
TRBV12-3/TRBV12-4	13	TRBJ1-1	NA	NA	CASSREESTEAFF	TGTGCCAGCAGCCGGGAGGAAAGCACTGAAGCTTTCTTT
TRBV7-9	13	TRBJ1-3	NA	NA	CASSLGARDTIYF	TGTGCCAGCAGCTTAGGGGCCAGAGACACCATATATTTT
TRBV18	14	TRBJ2-5	TRBD1	NA	CASSEGDRGETQYF	TGTGCCAGCTCAGAGGGCGACAGGGGTGAGACCCAGTACTTC
TRBV2	14	TRBJ1-6	TRBD1	NA	CDSTQTGGNSPLHF	TGTGACAGCACACAGACAGGGGGTAATTCACCCCTCCACTTT
TRBV7-9	16	TRBJ2-1	TRBD2	NA	CASSPPGAGDHNEQFF	TGTGCCAGCAGCCCCCCCGGGGCGGGGGACCACAATGAGCAGTTCTTC
TRBV19	13	TRBJ2-3	TRBD2	NA	CASQAGGLDTQYF	TGTGCCAGTCAGGCGGGAGGGTTGGATACGCAGTATTTT
TRBV5-1	14	TRBJ1-6	NA	few	CASSGAHDDSPLHF	TGCGCCAGCAGCGGGGCACACGACGATTCACCCCTCCACTTT